The 22 T cell receptor beta chains presented below share a single source sample, sequenced in a study of T cell responses to AZD1222 COVID-19 vaccine. Sequencing used immunoSEQ multiplex PCR; TCRdb keeps in-frame clones, though not all of them. The table has 110,000 or so clones, more than 75% seen once. The input for sequencing was peripheral blood, taken 28 days after the second AZD1222 dose. All receptors derive from an adult who received the AZD1222 COVID-19 vaccine.

The chain has TRBV5-1 and TRBJ2-7, with D perhaps assigned TRBD1 or TRBD2 (5 bases each). The CDR3 is 15 residues long. V was trimmed by 4 bases and J by 0 bases, leaving 14 bases between them. From germline, CDR1 is SGHRS and CDR2 YFSETQ. The CDR3: CASSEGSLSSYEQYF. The CDR3, as DNA: TGCGCCAGCAGCGAGGGGTCCCTGAGCTCCTACGAGCAGTACTTC.

The chain is built from TRBV7-2 and TRBJ1-3; possible D gene TRBD1, 5 bases. The CDR3 is made up of 15 amino acids. V was pared by 5 bases and J by 0 bases, with 11 bases between. The germline gives CDR1 SGHTA, CDR2 FQGNSA. CDR3 region: CASSQGRNSGNTIYF. CDR3 in DNA: TGTGCCAGCAGCCAGGGACGGAACTCTGGAAACACCATATATTTT.

The chain is built from TRBV12-3 or TRBV12-4 and TRBJ1-5; the D gene is possibly TRBD1 (5 bases). V lost 5 bases to trimming and J lost 15 bases, with 17 bases between them. This CDR3 has 12 amino acids. The CDR3 bases are TGTGCCAGCAGTCGAAACCGGGACCCTCGGCATTTT. It translates to CASSRNRDPRHF.

The chain carries TRBV7-9 and TRBJ2-3; 12 bases are a match to TRBD2. This CDR3 spans 16 amino acids. CDR1 and CDR2 (germline): SEHNR, FQNEAQ (reference sequence). Losses at the gene ends were 1 base for V and 6 bases for J; bases not matched to a gene: 5. The chain's CDR3 is CASSLVLAGGLDTQYF. DNA for the CDR3: TGTGCCAGCAGCTTAGTCCTAGCGGGGGGGCTGGATACGCAGTATTTT.

The chain uses TRBV28 and TRBJ2-1; the match to TRBD2 covers 7 bases. This CDR3 spans 16 amino acids. Per the germline V gene, CDR1 is MDHEN and CDR2 is SYDVKM. V lost 6 bases to trimming and J lost 5 bases; unmatched junction nucleotides: 13. The CDR3 reads CASSLMGLADHNEQFF. CDR3 DNA sequence: TGTGCCAGCAGCCTGATGGGCCTAGCGGACCACAATGAGCAGTTCTTC.

The chain employs TRBV12-3 or TRBV12-4 and TRBJ1-5, with D uncertain. Trimming pared 4 bases from V and 9 bases from J, leaving 7 bases between. CDR3 length: 11 residues. Here the CDR3 DNA reads TGTGCCAGCAGTTCCGGGCTGCCCCAGCATTTT. Translated, it gives CASSSGLPQHF.

The V call is TRBV5-1, the J call TRBJ2-2, with TRBD1 matching over 9 bases. The length of the CDR3 is 15 residues. Germline CDR1 reads SGHRS; CDR2 reads YFSETQ. Unmatched junction bases numbered 0, after V lost 0 bases and J lost 3 bases. The CDR3 here is CASSLGQGDTGELFF. The CDR3 coding sequence is TGCGCCAGCAGCTTGGGACAGGGGGACACCGGGGAGCTGTTTTTT.

The genes are TRBV6-2 or TRBV6-3 and TRBJ2-4, with 10 bases matching TRBD2. CDR3 length equals 14 residues. CDR1 MNHEY and CDR2 SVGEGT come from the germline V gene. V shed 0 bases and J 8 bases; nucleotides not matched to a gene: 1. CDR3 bases: TGTGCCAGCAGTTACTCGGGGACTAGCGACATTCAGTACTTC. The encoded protein is CASSYSGTSDIQYF.

The chain uses TRBV5-6 and TRBJ1-2; 10 bases are a match to TRBD1. Germline CDR1 SGHDT, CDR2 YYEEEE. The trim removed 4 bases at V and 3 bases at J, leaving 6 bases unmatched. The CDR3 is made up of 15 amino acids. The CDR3 region has the DNA TGTGCCAGCAGCATAAGACAGGGGGCTTACTATGGCTACACCTTC. Protein product: CASSIRQGAYYGYTF.

The V and J genes are TRBV12-3 or TRBV12-4 and TRBJ2-2, with a weak D call TRBD2 (6 bases). V was shortened by 3 bases and J by 9 bases, with 11 bases between the two germline ends. The CDR3 length is 13 residues. Written as DNA, the CDR3 is TGTGCCAGCAGTTTCGGGGGTAACAGGGAGCTGTTTTTT. Translation: CASSFGGNRELFF.

J is TRBJ1-2 and V is TRBV3-1 (or the pseudogene TRBV3-2), with a tentative D call TRBD1 (5 bases). Germline lookup yields CDR1 LGHDT and CDR2 YNNKEL (reference sequence). V was shortened by 4 bases and J by 1 base, with 19 bases between the two germline ends. CDR3 size: 17 residues. The CDR3 protein is CASSRNAGPQGNYGYTF. CDR3 in DNA: TGTGCCAGCAGCCGCAACGCAGGGCCCCAAGGTAACTATGGCTACACCTTC.

V gene TRBV4-2 combines with J gene TRBJ2-3, with D perhaps matching TRBD2 (6 bases). Trimming cost V 3 bases and J 6 bases, with 13 bases left between them. The germline gives CDR1 LGHNA, CDR2 YNFKEQ. This CDR3 spans 14 amino acids. As DNA, the CDR3 is TGTGCCAGCAGCCAGGGTTCCCGGGGGGATACGCAGTATTTT. Its protein is CASSQGSRGDTQYF.

The chain couples TRBV30 to TRBJ1-1, with D tentatively TRBD1 (5 bases). V lost 6 bases and J 4 bases, leaving 15 bases between the germline ends. CDR1 and CDR2 from the germline V gene are GTSNPN and SVGIG (reference sequence). The CDR3 is made up of 13 amino acids. CDR3 coding DNA: TGTGCCTGCACGACCGGGGGGAGCACTGAAGCTTTCTTT. This translates into CACTTGGSTEAFF.

This chain uses TRBV7-9 with TRBJ2-3; the D is unclear. V was pared by 1 base and J by 1 base, with 9 bases between. The V gene's germline CDR1 is SEHNR and CDR2 FQNEAQ (reference sequence). The CDR3 totals 15 residues. The CDR3 is CASSLESARTDTQYF. The CDR3 DNA reads as TGTGCCAGCAGCTTAGAAAGCGCGCGCACAGATACGCAGTATTTT.

The V call is TRBV27, the J call TRBJ1-2, with 9 bases lining up with TRBD1. The CDR3 runs to 14 residues. In germline, CDR1 is MNHEY, CDR2 SMNVEV (reference sequence). V lost 2 bases to trimming and J lost 2 bases; unmatched junction nucleotides: 0. The DNA for the CDR3 is TGTGCCAGCAGTTTAGACAGGGGGAACTATGGCTACACCTTC. Its translation is CASSLDRGNYGYTF.

This chain links TRBV3-1 (or the pseudogene TRBV3-2) with TRBJ2-3; the match to TRBD2 covers 8 bases. The CDR3 extends over 17 amino acids. V gave up 2 bases and J gave up 2 bases; unmatched junction bases: 9. CDR1 and CDR2 from the germline V gene are LGHDT and YNNKEL (reference sequence). The chain's CDR3 is CASSQTIAGPLTDTQYF. The CDR3 nucleotides are TGTGCCAGCAGCCAAACAATAGCGGGACCACTCACAGATACGCAGTATTTT.

The V gene is TRBV5-1, the J gene TRBJ2-6, with TRBD1 matching over 7 bases. V was clipped by 0 bases and J by 2 bases; unmatched bases: 11. Germline V lookup: CDR1 SGHRS, CDR2 YFSETQ. The CDR3 contains 19 residues. Here the CDR3 reads CASSLAVGGSLTGANVLTF. The CDR3 DNA reads as TGCGCCAGCAGCTTGGCGGTAGGGGGCTCCCTAACTGGGGCCAACGTCCTGACTTTC.

The chain joins TRBV30 to TRBJ1-1; D remains unclear. The germline V and J ends were trimmed by 0 bases and 0 bases, with 11 bases remaining between them. This CDR3 has 15 residues. CDR1 and CDR2 (germline): GTSNPN, SVGIG (reference sequence). The CDR3 DNA follows: TGTGCCTGGAGTGTACTAGTCAGTTTGAACACTGAAGCTTTCTTT. Translated: CAWSVLVSLNTEAFF.

The rearrangement uses TRBV19 and TRBJ1-2; tentative D call: TRBD1 (6 bases). The CDR3 is made up of 13 amino acids. Germline assignment: CDR1 LNHDA and CDR2 SQIVND (reference sequence). V was shortened by 4 bases and J by 6 bases, with 12 bases between the two germline ends. The CDR3 region has the DNA TGTGCCAGTAGTAAAAACAGGGTACATGGCTACACCTTC. Protein sequence: CASSKNRVHGYTF.

The V and J genes are TRBV27 and TRBJ1-1; the D gene is possibly TRBD1 (6 bases). Germline V gives CDR1 MNHEY, CDR2 SMNVEV (reference sequence). The V end was cut by 5 bases, the J end by 6 bases, with 13 bases between. The CDR3 is 13 amino acids. The CDR3 DNA follows: TGTGCCAGCAGTCCTGTTAGGGGGGCTGAAGCTTTCTTT. As protein: CASSPVRGAEAFF.

The chain joins TRBV11-3 to TRBJ2-5, with 7 bases fitting TRBD1. Germline V gene sequence: CDR1 SGHNT, CDR2 YENEEA. The CDR3 consists of 16 residues. With 1 base clipped from V and 2 bases from J, the junction kept 7 bases outside the gene matches. The DNA for the CDR3 is TGTGCCAGCAGCTTAGGGCTCGGGACAGAGCAAGAGACCCAGTACTTC. It translates to CASSLGLGTEQETQYF.

The V gene is TRBV6-6, the J gene TRBJ1-1; D unresolved. The CDR3 is 13 amino acids. Germline CDR1 and CDR2: MNHNY and SVGAGI (reference sequence). V lost 0 bases and J 7 bases, leaving 9 bases between the germline ends. CDR3 amino acids: CASSYSYHNEAFF. The DNA of the CDR3 is TGTGCCAGCAGTTACTCTTACCATAATGAAGCTTTCTTT.